Shown below are 20 T cell receptor beta chains from a single sample sequenced in a study of memory CD4+ T cells and cytomegalovirus serostatus. The sort gate was single viable CD3+CD4+CD8-CD45RO+ cells for memory CD4+ T cells. Repertoires were generated with immunoSEQ multiplex PCR, while TCRdb's copy carries only in-frame clones and drops some. The data hold some 57,000 clones, with around 80% observed a single time. Input material: memory CD4+ T cells from blood. All receptors derive from an adult in good health and CMV-seronegative.

The chain employs TRBV27 and TRBJ2-3, with 10 positions matching TRBD1. V lost 2 bases and J lost 6; bases outside the gene matches: 8. The CDR3 extends over 16 amino acids. Germline V CDR1 and CDR2: MNHEY, SMNVEV (reference sequence). The CDR3 bases are TGTGCCAGCAGTTTAGACAGGGGGCGGGCTGGGGATACGCAGTATTTT. Encoded protein: CASSLDRGRAGDTQYF.

The V call is TRBV10-3, the J call TRBJ2-5, with 10 nucleotides matching TRBD2. Per germline, CDR1 ENHRY and CDR2 SYGVKD. The CDR3 contains 15 residues. Trimming removed 4 bases from V and 5 bases from J; junction bases left unmatched: 7. CDR3 DNA sequence: TGTGCCATCAGTGCGCTAGCGGGGGCAGGGGAGACCCAGTACTTC. Its protein is CAISALAGAGETQYF.

This chain joins TRBV9 and TRBJ1-4; D is perhaps TRBD1 (6 bases). Germline V gene data show CDR1 as SGDLS and CDR2 as YYNGEE. The V end lost 3 bases, the J end lost 7 bases, and 13 bases lay between the germline ends. This CDR3 comprises 14 residues. The chain's CDR3 is CASSGGGNREKLFF. CDR3 nucleotide sequence: TGTGCCAGCAGCGGGGGGGGCAACCGTGAAAAACTGTTTTTT.

This clone was seen only once. The J gene is TRBJ2-7, the V gene TRBV11-1; tentative D call: TRBD2 (6 bases). CDR3 length: 15 residues. Between the trimmed V and J ends, which lost 2 bases and 0 bases, there was a span of 11 bases. The germline V gene has CDR1 SGHAT and CDR2 FQDESV (reference sequence). The CDR3 DNA sequence: TGTGCCAGCAGCTTAACGCTAGCGACCTCCTACGAGCAGTACTTC. This gives the protein CASSLTLATSYEQYF.

The chain is built from TRBV5-1 and TRBJ1-3, with TRBD1 matching 8 bases. This CDR3 region has 13 residues. CDR1 is SGHRS, CDR2 YFSETQ, per germline. With 4 bases clipped from V and 9 bases from J, the junction kept 6 bases outside the gene matches. CDR3 sequence: CASSPGTGGTIYF. In DNA form, the CDR3 reads TGCGCCAGCAGCCCAGGGACAGGAGGCACCATATATTTT.

The chain couples TRBV5-5 to TRBJ2-5; D ambiguous. The CDR3 totals 13 residues. Germline assignment: CDR1 SGHKS and CDR2 YYEKEE (reference sequence). V dropped 3 bases and J dropped 0 bases, with 6 bases sitting between them. The CDR3 sequence: CASSSGHQETQYF. CDR3 in DNA: TGTGCCAGCAGCTCAGGACACCAAGAGACCCAGTACTTC.

The J gene is TRBJ2-7, the V gene TRBV7-9, with D unclear. Germline values: CDR1 SEHNR, CDR2 FQNEAQ (reference sequence). With 2 bases removed from V and 4 bases from J, the gap between germline ends came to 12 bases. The CDR3 sequence is 14 residues long. The DNA of the CDR3 is TGTGCCAGCAGCTTATCGGGCAGTACGTACGAGCAGTACTTC. Encoded protein: CASSLSGSTYEQYF. The full variable domain, completed using reference TRBV7-9 and TRBJ2-7, is DTGVSQNPRHKITKRGQNVTFRCDPISEHNRLYWYRQTLGQGPEFLTYFQNEAQLEKSRLLSDRFSAERPKGSFSTLEIQRTEQGDSAMYLCASSLSGSTYEQYFGPGTRLTVT.

This sequence joins TRBV18 and TRBJ1-2; 8 bases align to TRBD1. CDR1 and CDR2 from the germline V gene are KGHSH and LQKENI. The trim removed 3 bases at V and 4 bases at J, leaving 16 bases unmatched. The CDR3 is made up of 18 amino acids. The CDR3 region is CASSPSGRPGQAIYGYTF. CDR3 DNA sequence: TGTGCCAGCTCACCTTCCGGGAGACCGGGACAGGCGATCTATGGCTACACCTTC.

The V and J genes are TRBV6-1 and TRBJ1-2, with D uncertain. Germline CDR1 reads MNHNS; CDR2 reads SASEGT. The CDR3 is 16 amino acids. Trimming pared 6 bases from V and 3 bases from J, leaving 20 bases between. CDR3 nucleotide sequence: TGTGCCAGCAGCGAACCGGTTCGGAAGGACTACTATGGCTACACCTTC. Translated, it gives CASSEPVRKDYYGYTF.

The chain combines TRBV7-8 with TRBJ2-6; TRBD1 matches 8 bases. The V gene's germline CDR1 is SGHVS and CDR2 FQNEAQ. The CDR3 sequence is 18 residues long. J gave up 0 bases and V 2 bases, and 6 bases lay outside the gene matches. CDR3 amino acids: CASSLPQGAYSGANVLTF. DNA for the CDR3: TGTGCCAGCAGCTTACCCCAGGGGGCGTACTCTGGGGCCAACGTCCTGACTTTC.

The chain links TRBV7-6 to TRBJ2-3, with TRBD2 as a possible D gene (6 bases). The V end lost 0 bases, the J end lost 3 bases, and 13 bases lay between the germline ends. CDR1 and CDR2 from the germline V gene are SGHVS and FNYEAQ. The CDR3 spans 16 residues. This CDR3 reads CASSLAAGRRTDTQYF. The CDR3 nucleotides are TGTGCCAGCAGCTTAGCGGCAGGGAGGAGAACAGATACGCAGTATTTT.

The chain joins TRBV19 to TRBJ1-5; D remains ambiguous. Trimming took off 6 bases at V and 7 bases at J, with 22 bases between the two ends. From germline, CDR1 is LNHDA and CDR2 SQIVND (reference sequence). The CDR3 is 16 amino acids. CDR3 sequence reads: CASSRAARVAGQPQHF. In nucleotides, the CDR3 is TGTGCCAGTAGCCGTGCGGCGAGGGTCGCCGGGCAGCCCCAGCATTTT.

By share of the sample, this clone is medium-sized. The V and J genes are TRBV2 and TRBJ2-7, with 7 bases identical to TRBD1. Germline V gene lookup returns CDR1 SNHLY and CDR2 FYNNEI. The CDR3 is 13 amino acids. V trimming: 8 bases; J trimming: 0 bases; junction bases outside the gene matches: 4. DNA for the CDR3: TGTGCCAGCGGAAGACAGGGCTCCTACGAGCAGTACTTC. It is translated as CASGRQGSYEQYF.

V usage is TRBV5-6 and J usage is TRBJ2-5; possibly TRBD1 for D (6 bases). Trimming cost V 0 bases and J 5 bases, with 14 bases left between them. From germline, CDR1 is SGHDT and CDR2 YYEEEE. The CDR3 loop spans 15 amino acids. CDR3 in amino acids: CASSLDLQGWETQYF. CDR3 in DNA: TGTGCCAGCAGCTTGGACCTACAGGGTTGGGAGACCCAGTACTTC. Complete variable domain (other parts from reference TRBV5-6 and TRBJ2-5): DAGVTQSPTHLIKTRGQQVTLRCSPKSGHDTVSWYQQALGQGPQFIFQYYEEEERQRGNFPDRFSGHQFPNYSSELNVNALLLGDSALYLCASSLDLQGWETQYFGPGTRLLVL.

The chain has TRBV7-6 and TRBJ2-1, with D possibly TRBD2 on 6 matching bases. Germline V CDR1 and CDR2: SGHVS, FNYEAQ. V dropped 5 bases and J dropped 9 bases, with 8 bases sitting between them. This CDR3 spans 11 amino acids. CDR3 in amino acids: CASSPGSEQFF. In DNA form, the CDR3 reads TGTGCCAGCAGCCCCGGGAGTGAGCAGTTCTTC.

The genes are TRBV6-1 and TRBJ2-5; TRBD1 agrees at 7 bases. With V trimmed by 8 bases and J by 5 bases, 8 bases remained unmatched. This CDR3 region has 13 residues. Germline CDR1 reads MNHNS; CDR2 reads SASEGT. The CDR3 loop is CASERGPQETQYF. CDR3 bases: TGTGCCAGCGAGAGGGGGCCCCAGGAGACCCAGTACTTC.

This clone was recorded a few times. The chain links TRBV7-2 to TRBJ2-5; D is undetermined. The CDR3 is 15 amino acids. The ends were cut back, 0 bases at V and 1 base at J, with 9 bases in the middle. Per germline, CDR1 SGHTA and CDR2 FQGNSA. The CDR3 region is CASSLALAFQETQYF. The DNA of the CDR3 is TGTGCCAGCAGCTTAGCCTTGGCCTTCCAAGAGACCCAGTACTTC.

This chain uses TRBV2 with TRBJ2-7; the D call may be TRBD1 or TRBD2 (5 bases each). Per germline, CDR1 SNHLY and CDR2 FYNNEI. CDR3 size: 14 residues. V was clipped by 7 bases and J by 2 bases, with 15 bases between them. CDR3 sequence (DNA): TGTGCCAGCAAGGACCAGGGAGTCACCTACGAGCAGTACTTC. Amino acids: CASKDQGVTYEQYF.

This clone occurred a few times. V gene TRBV5-4 combines with J gene TRBJ2-1; 8 bases are a match to TRBD1. With 1 base clipped from V and 7 bases from J, the junction kept 7 bases outside the gene matches. There are 15 residues in the CDR3. Germline V gene sequence: CDR1 SGHNT, CDR2 YYREEE (reference sequence). The CDR3 DNA follows: TGTGCCAGCAGCTTGAAGGACAGGGAAGGGAATGAGCAGTTCTTC. Translated, it gives CASSLKDREGNEQFF.

This sequence joins TRBV28 and TRBJ2-1, with 9 bases fitting TRBD2. This CDR3 spans 18 amino acids. In germline, CDR1 is MDHEN, CDR2 SYDVKM. V shed 2 bases and J 6 bases; nucleotides not matched to a gene: 14. CDR3 sequence reads: CASSLGWLAGPRGNEQFF. Here the CDR3 DNA reads TGTGCCAGCAGTTTAGGTTGGCTAGCGGGGCCCCGGGGCAATGAGCAGTTCTTC.